A selection of T cell receptor beta chains follows, all from one sample in a study of memory CD4+ T cells and cytomegalovirus serostatus. TCRdb's table, derived via immunoSEQ multiplex PCR, lists solely in-frame clones and lacks some. The sample contains about 53,000 clones, approximately 78% of which appear only once. Sample: memory CD4+ T cells from blood. The receptors were sampled from an adult in good health and CMV-seronegative. The CDR3 runs from the conserved cysteine through the conserved F or W. A D gene is named only where the DNA matches it firmly. Only part of the rows carry a size: once, few, many, or a class if the clone is expanded.

clone_size	v_call	d_call	j_call	cdr3_nt	cdr3_aa
.	TRBV19	.	TRBJ1-5	TGTGCCAGTAGTATTATAGGAGCAAACCCTCAGCCCCAGCATTTT	CASSIIGANPQPQHF
.	TRBV28	.	TRBJ1-5	TGTGCCAGCAGTCCAGACAGCAATCAGCCCCAGCATTTT	CASSPDSNQPQHF
.	TRBV6-1	.	TRBJ1-5	TGTGCCAGCAGTGAAGGGGTGGACATATATCAGCCCCAGCATTTT	CASSEGVDIYQPQHF
.	TRBV25-1	.	TRBJ2-7	TGTGCCAGCAGTGAATATGTGGGGGGATACGAGCAGTACTTC	CASSEYVGGYEQYF
once	TRBV30	TRBD1	TRBJ2-1	TGTGCCTGGAGGAGAACAGGGGTGAGCTCCTACAATGAGCAGTTCTTC	CAWRRTGVSSYNEQFF
.	TRBV7-8	.	TRBJ1-1	TGTGCCAGCAGCCGTAACTCAGGTGAAGCTTTCTTT	CASSRNSGEAFF
.	TRBV12-5	.	TRBJ1-1	TGTGCTAGTGGTCCCCCGACAGGTGTACGAGTTCGAGCTTTCTTT	CASGPPTGVRVRAFF
.	TRBV18	.	TRBJ1-2	TGTGCCAGCTCACCATCGGAAAACTATGGCTACACCTTC	CASSPSENYGYTF
.	TRBV4-3	.	TRBJ2-7	TGCGCCAGCAGCCAAGACGGTCTCGGGAGCGGTTACAACGAGCAGTACTTC	CASSQDGLGSGYNEQYF
.	TRBV5-1	.	TRBJ1-1	TGCGCCAGCAGCTTGGGAATCAGCCAAGGAATGAACACTGAAGCTTTCTTT	CASSLGISQGMNTEAFF
.	TRBV2	.	TRBJ1-4	TGTGCCAGCAGTGAAGGACCAGGGCGAGGTGAAAAACTGTTTTTT	CASSEGPGRGEKLFF
few	TRBV5-4	.	TRBJ1-1	TGTGCCAGCAGCTGGGGGGGCTTGGGCACTGAAGCTTTCTTT	CASSWGGLGTEAFF
.	TRBV11-2	.	TRBJ2-1	TGTGCCAGCAGCTTAAGTGGGGCGGGCCGCGGCGATGAGCAGTTCTTC	CASSLSGAGRGDEQFF
.	TRBV6-1	.	TRBJ2-7	TGTGCCAGCAGTGAAGTGGACTTTACCTACGAGCAGTACTTC	CASSEVDFTYEQYF
.	TRBV18	.	TRBJ1-1	TGTGCCAGCTCACCGGGGGGGCGCGGGAACACTGAAGCTTTCTTT	CASSPGGRGNTEAFF
.	TRBV30	TRBD1	TRBJ1-6	TGTGCCTGGAACGCGGACAGGGTGAAAGGAAATTCACCCCTCCACTTT	CAWNADRVKGNSPLHF
.	TRBV9	.	TRBJ1-1	TGTGCCAGCAGCGTAGGGGGAATGAACACTGAAGCTTTCTTT	CASSVGGMNTEAFF
few	TRBV11-3	TRBD1	TRBJ2-6	TGTGCCAGCAGTTCAGGGGGCCGTGGGGCCAACGTCCTGACTTTC	CASSSGGRGANVLTF
.	TRBV11-2	TRBD1	TRBJ1-2	TGTGCCAGCAGCCCGGACAGGGTATCTGGCTACACCTTC	CASSPDRVSGYTF
few	TRBV10-3	TRBD1	TRBJ2-5	TGTGCCATCCAGGGACAGTCCCAAGAGACCCAGTACTTC	CAIQGQSQETQYF
.	TRBV7-3	.	TRBJ2-1	TGTGCCAGCAGCTTAGGTAGTTACAATGAGCAGTTCTTC	CASSLGSYNEQFF
.	TRBV5-3	.	TRBJ2-7	TGTGCCAGAAGCTTGTCGGCAGGGGGGGACGAGCAGTACTTC	CARSLSAGGDEQYF
.	TRBV27	.	TRBJ1-1	TGTGCCAGCAGTTTAGGGGGCTCACAGAGGATGAACACTGAAGCTTTCTTT	CASSLGGSQRMNTEAFF
.	TRBV5-6	.	TRBJ1-5	TGTGCCAGCAGCTCCGACAGCCCGAATCAGCCCCAGCATTTT	CASSSDSPNQPQHF
.	TRBV9	TRBD2	TRBJ2-3	TGTGCCAGCAGTACCCCTAGCGGCAACACAGATACGCAGTATTTT	CASSTPSGNTDTQYF
.	TRBV9	TRBD2	TRBJ2-3	TGTGCCAGCAGCGCAGTATCGACTAGCGGGAGCACAGATACGCAGTATTTT	CASSAVSTSGSTDTQYF
once	TRBV15	.	TRBJ2-5	TGTGCCACCAGCAGCACAGGGAGGACCCAAGAGACCCAGTACTTC	CATSSTGRTQETQYF
.	TRBV30	.	TRBJ1-5	TGTGCCTGGAGCGATAGCAATCAGCCCCAGCATTTT	CAWSDSNQPQHF
.	TRBV16	.	TRBJ1-4	TGTGCCAGCAGCCAATCTGGGGGGCTGTTTGAAAAACTGTTTTTT	CASSQSGGLFEKLFF
.	TRBV5-1	.	TRBJ1-2	TGCGCCAGCAGCCCCGGATGGGCAGGACAATATGGCTACACCTTC	CASSPGWAGQYGYTF
.	TRBV7-9	TRBD1	TRBJ1-5	TGTGCCAGCAGCTTAGCGAGCGGGACAGGAGTCGATAGCAATCAGCCCCAGCATTTT	CASSLASGTGVDSNQPQHF
.	TRBV10-3	.	TRBJ2-3	TGTGCCATCAGTGAGACAGATACGCAGTATTTT	CAISETDTQYF
.	TRBV7-9	.	TRBJ1-1	TGTGCCAGCAGCTCCGCAGATTCCGAAGCTTTCTTT	CASSSADSEAFF
.	TRBV28	.	TRBJ1-5	TGTGCCAGCAGTCGGGACGGGACAAATCAGCCCCAGCATTTT	CASSRDGTNQPQHF
.	TRBV19	.	TRBJ2-2	TGTGCCAGTAGTATAGTGCAGGGAACGGCCGGGGAGCTGTTTTTT	CASSIVQGTAGELFF
.	TRBV29-1	.	TRBJ1-1	TGCAGCGTTAGCAGGGGTACATGGAACACTGAAGCTTTCTTT	CSVSRGTWNTEAFF
.	TRBV5-1	TRBD2	TRBJ2-7	TGCGCCAGCAGCCCGGGCGCTAGCGGGAGTCGCGAGCAGTACTTC	CASSPGASGSREQYF
few	TRBV19	TRBD2	TRBJ2-2	TGTGCCAGTCGGCGGGAGCCCCCGGGGACCGGGGAGCTGTTTTTT	CASRREPPGTGELFF
once	TRBV28	TRBD1	TRBJ2-7	TGTGCCAGCAGGACAGGACAGGGGGCGGCCGAGCAGTACTTC	CASRTGQGAAEQYF
.	TRBV28	.	TRBJ2-3	TGTGCCAGCAGTGGGGCGGCGGTGAGCACAGATACGCAGTATTTT	CASSGAAVSTDTQYF
.	TRBV6-1	.	TRBJ2-7	TGTGCCAGCAGTGAGCCCGGCGGGGCCTCCTACGAGCAGTACTTC	CASSEPGGASYEQYF
.	TRBV5-1	TRBD1	TRBJ2-2	TGCGCCAGCAGCTTAGGACAGGGGACCATGAACACCGGGGAGCTGTTTTTT	CASSLGQGTMNTGELFF
.	TRBV7-3	TRBD1	TRBJ1-1	TGTGCCAGCAGCTCCCGCCCTCGCGTAACCGGGACAGGGGGCGTCGGGGCCACTGAAGCTTTCTTT	CASSSRPRVTGTGGVGATEAFF
.	TRBV18	.	TRBJ1-1	TGTGCCAGCTCCCTGGAGGGGCAGGCCACTGAAGCTTTCTTT	CASSLEGQATEAFF
.	TRBV25-1	TRBD1	TRBJ2-7	TGTGCCAGCGTGCGACAGGGGCCCCCAACCTACGAGCAGTACTTC	CASVRQGPPTYEQYF
.	TRBV2	.	TRBJ2-1	TGTGCCAGCAGTGATAACCTCAGGGGTGGGCAGTTCTTC	CASSDNLRGGQFF
.	TRBV23-1	.	TRBJ2-7	TGCGCCAGCAGTCAGTCCCTTCGGGCCGAGAGCAACGAGCAGTACTTC	CASSQSLRAESNEQYF
.	TRBV5-6	TRBD2	TRBJ2-1	TGTGCCAGCAGCTTGGCTCGTCTAGCGGGCAGTGAGCAGTTCTTC	CASSLARLAGSEQFF
.	TRBV6-1	TRBD1	TRBJ1-3	TGTGCCAGCAGTGACGGGACAGGGCGCCCCTCTGGAAACACCATATATTTT	CASSDGTGRPSGNTIYF
.	TRBV7-9	TRBD1	TRBJ1-4	TGTGCCAGCAGCCGGGGACAGGGGGCAAAGGCTAATGAAAAACTGTTTTTT	CASSRGQGAKANEKLFF
.	TRBV4-1	TRBD2	TRBJ2-7	TGCGCCAGCAGCCTCATCCCGGGACTAGCGGGAGGGTTTAATCCCTACGAGCAGTACTTC	CASSLIPGLAGGFNPYEQYF